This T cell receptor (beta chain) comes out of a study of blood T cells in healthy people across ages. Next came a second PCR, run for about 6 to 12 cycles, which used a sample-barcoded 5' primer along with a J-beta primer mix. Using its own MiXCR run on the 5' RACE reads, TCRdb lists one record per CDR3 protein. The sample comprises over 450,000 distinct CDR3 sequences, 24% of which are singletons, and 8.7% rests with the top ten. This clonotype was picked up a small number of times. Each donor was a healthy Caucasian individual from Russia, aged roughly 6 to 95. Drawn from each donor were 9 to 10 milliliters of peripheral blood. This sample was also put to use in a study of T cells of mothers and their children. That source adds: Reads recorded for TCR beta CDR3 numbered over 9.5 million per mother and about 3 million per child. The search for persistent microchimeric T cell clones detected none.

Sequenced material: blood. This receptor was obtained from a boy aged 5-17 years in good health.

CDR3 DNA sequence: TGTGCCAGCACCACGGGACTAGCGGGCCACGAGCAGTACTTC. It codes for CASTTGLAGHEQYF. The rearrangement joins TRBV3-1 to TRBJ2-7, with 12 bases matching TRBD2. V gave up 7 bases and J gave up 5 bases; unmatched junction bases: 6. The CDR3 is 14 amino acids. Germline assignment: CDR1 LGHDT and CDR2 YNNKEL (reference sequence).